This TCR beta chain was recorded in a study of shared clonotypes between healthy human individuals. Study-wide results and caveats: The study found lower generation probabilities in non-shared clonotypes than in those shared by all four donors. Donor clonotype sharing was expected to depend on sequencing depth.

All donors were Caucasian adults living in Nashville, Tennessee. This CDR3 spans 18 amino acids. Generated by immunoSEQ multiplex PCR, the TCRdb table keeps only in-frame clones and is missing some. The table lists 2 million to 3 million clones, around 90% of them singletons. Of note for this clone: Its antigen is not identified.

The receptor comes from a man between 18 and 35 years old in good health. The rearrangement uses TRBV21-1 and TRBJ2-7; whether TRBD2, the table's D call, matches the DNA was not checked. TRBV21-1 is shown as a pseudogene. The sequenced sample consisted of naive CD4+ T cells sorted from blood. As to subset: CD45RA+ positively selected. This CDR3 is CASSKGALAGAGVHEQYF. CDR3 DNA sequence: TGTGCCAGCAGCAAAGGTGCCCTAGCGGGAGCAGGGGTACACGAGCAGTACTTC.